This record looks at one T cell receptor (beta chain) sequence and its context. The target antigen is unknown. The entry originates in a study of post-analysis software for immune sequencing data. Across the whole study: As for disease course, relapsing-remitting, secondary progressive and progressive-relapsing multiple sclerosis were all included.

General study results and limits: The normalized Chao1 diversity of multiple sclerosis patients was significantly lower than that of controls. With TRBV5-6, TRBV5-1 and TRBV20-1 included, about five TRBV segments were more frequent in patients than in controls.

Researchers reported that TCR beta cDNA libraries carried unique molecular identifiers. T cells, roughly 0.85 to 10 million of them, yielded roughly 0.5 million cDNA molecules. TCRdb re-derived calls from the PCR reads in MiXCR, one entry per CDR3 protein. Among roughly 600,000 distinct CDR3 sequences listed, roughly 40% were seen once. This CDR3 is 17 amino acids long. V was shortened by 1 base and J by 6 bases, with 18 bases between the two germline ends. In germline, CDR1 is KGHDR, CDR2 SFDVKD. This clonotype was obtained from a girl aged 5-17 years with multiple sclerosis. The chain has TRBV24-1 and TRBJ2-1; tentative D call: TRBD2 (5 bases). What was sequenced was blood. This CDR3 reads CATSDLKVAQSGNEQFF. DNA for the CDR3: TGTGCCACCAGTGATTTAAAGGTAGCGCAGTCCGGCAATGAGCAGTTCTTC.